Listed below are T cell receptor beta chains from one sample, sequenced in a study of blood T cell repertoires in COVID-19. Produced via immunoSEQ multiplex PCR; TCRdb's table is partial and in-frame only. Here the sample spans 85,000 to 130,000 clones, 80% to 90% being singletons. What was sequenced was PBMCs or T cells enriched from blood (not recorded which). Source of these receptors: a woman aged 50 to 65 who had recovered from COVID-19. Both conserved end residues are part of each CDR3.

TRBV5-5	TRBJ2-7	CASSLLQGNEQYF
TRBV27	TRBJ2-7	CASSPPRLAGVTYEQYF
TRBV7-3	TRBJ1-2	CASSPEGDGYGYTF
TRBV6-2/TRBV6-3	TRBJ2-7	CASSYPGQSYEQYF
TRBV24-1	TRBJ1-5	CATSDSGRFGNQPQHF
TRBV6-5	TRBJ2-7	CASGTVYEQYF
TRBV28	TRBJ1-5	CASRPRRTGLNNQPQHF
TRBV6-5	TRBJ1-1	CASLRPTTGTEAFF
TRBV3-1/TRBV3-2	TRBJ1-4	CASSVREGFGEKLFF
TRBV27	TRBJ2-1	CASSWGQGADEQFF
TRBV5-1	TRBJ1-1	CASSLAPGYTEAFF
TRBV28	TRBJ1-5	CASSLASGSNQPQHF
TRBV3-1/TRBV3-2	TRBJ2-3	CASSPGLAGITDTQYF
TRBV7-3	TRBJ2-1	CASSKQGHNEQFF
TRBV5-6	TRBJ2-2	CASSKRQGRTGELFF
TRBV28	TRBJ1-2	CASRTGGYTWDGYTF
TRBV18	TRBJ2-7	CASSPSSGVSYEQYF
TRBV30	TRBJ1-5	CAWSSSGRQPQHF
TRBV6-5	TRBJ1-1	CASTMGGTNTEAFF
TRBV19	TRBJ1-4	CASSTPLRASNEKLFF
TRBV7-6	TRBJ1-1	CASIPTGMNTEAFF
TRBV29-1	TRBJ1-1	CSVFTDTEAFF